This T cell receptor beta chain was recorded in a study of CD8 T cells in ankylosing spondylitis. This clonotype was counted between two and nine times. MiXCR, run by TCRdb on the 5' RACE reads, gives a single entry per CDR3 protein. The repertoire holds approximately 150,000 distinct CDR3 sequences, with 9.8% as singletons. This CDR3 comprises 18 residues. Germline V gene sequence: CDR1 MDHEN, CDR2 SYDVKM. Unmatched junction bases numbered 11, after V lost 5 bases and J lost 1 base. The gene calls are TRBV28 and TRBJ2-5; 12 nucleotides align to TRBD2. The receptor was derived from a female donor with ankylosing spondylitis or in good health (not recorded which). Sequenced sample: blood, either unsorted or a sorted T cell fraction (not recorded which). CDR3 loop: CASSRLAGEPPFQETQYF. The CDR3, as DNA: TGTGCCAGCAGTCGACTAGCGGGAGAGCCCCCCTTCCAAGAGACCCAGTACTTC. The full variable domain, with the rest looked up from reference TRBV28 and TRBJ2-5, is DVKVTQSSRYLVKRTGEKVFLECVQDMDHENMFWYRQDPGLGLRLIYFSYDVKMKEKGDIPEGYSVSREKKERFSLILESASTNQTSMYLCASSRLAGEPPFQETQYFGPGTRLLVL.